This T cell receptor beta chain was sequenced during a study of cytomegalovirus exposure and HLA in healthy donors. Findings and limits, study-wide: Later, an analysis found that TCR clusters from the first cohort tended to co-occur in the 120 or so validation repertoires.

The V and J ends lost 4 bases and 6 bases, in that order; junction bases with no gene match: 11. Germline-derived CDR1 and CDR2 are SGHNT and YYREEE (reference sequence). The CDR3 is 16 residues long. Repertoires were generated with immunoSEQ multiplex PCR, while TCRdb's copy carries only in-frame clones and drops some. The sample includes about 110,000 clones, more than 70% of them seen just once. The validation cohort, a group of 120 or so subjects, included the donors and was separate from the roughly 670-subject first cohort. For this clone: Antigen: not known.

The specimen was PBMCs. The J gene is TRBJ2-2, the V gene TRBV5-4; TRBD1 matches at 8 bases. This sequence was found in a woman aged 18 to 35 in good health and CMV-seronegative. In nucleotides, the CDR3 is TGTGCCAGCAGCCCCGGACAGGGTTTGACGGCCGGGGAGCTGTTTTTT. This translates into CASSPGQGLTAGELFF. Filled out from reference TRBV5-4 and TRBJ2-2, the complete variable domain reads ETGVTQSPTHLIKTRGQQVTLRCSSQSGHNTVSWYQQALGQGPQFIFQYYREEENGRGNFPPRFSGLQFPNYSSELNVNALELDDSALYLCASSPGQGLTAGELFFGEGSRLTVL.